Shown below are 10 T cell receptor beta chains from a single sample sequenced in a study of shared clonotypes between healthy human individuals. Sequenced by immunoSEQ multiplex PCR; TCRdb stores in-frame clones only, minus some. The table records more than 2,000,000 clones, approximately 95% of them present only once. Sequencing was performed on naive CD4+ T cells from PBMCs. Subset indicated: CD45RA+ positively selected. All receptors come from a man aged 18 to 30 in good health. Some clones in this sample may be carry-over from other donors' samples.

This chain uses TRBV7-3 with TRBJ2-1, with 11 bases fitting TRBD2. With 5 bases clipped from V and 6 bases from J, the junction kept 12 bases outside the gene matches. The germline CDR1 and CDR2 sequences are SGHTA and FQGTGA. This CDR3 contains 17 residues. The CDR3 bases are TGTGCCAGCAGCCAGGGGACTAGCGGCCAATGGGGCAATGAGCAGTTCTTC. Its protein is CASSQGTSGQWGNEQFF.

The chain joins TRBV5-4 to TRBJ1-1, with 9 bases fitting TRBD1. CDR1 is SGHNT, CDR2 YYREEE, per germline (reference sequence). Losses at the gene ends were 2 bases for V and 4 bases for J; bases not matched to a gene: 6. This CDR3 spans 15 amino acids. CDR3 protein: CASSFGDRVSTEAFF. For the CDR3, the DNA is TGTGCCAGCAGCTTCGGGGACAGGGTGTCCACTGAAGCTTTCTTT.

The chain couples TRBV19 to TRBJ2-1; 10 bases agree with TRBD2. The junction had 15 bases not matched to a gene; V was cut back by 5 bases and J by 5 bases. The CDR3 length is 18 residues. CDR1 is LNHDA, CDR2 SQIVND, per germline (reference sequence). This chain's CDR3 is CASSQRTSGAPTDNEQFF. In nucleotides, the CDR3 is TGTGCCAGTAGTCAACGGACTAGCGGTGCCCCGACGGACAATGAGCAGTTCTTC. The complete variable domain, with remaining parts taken from reference TRBV19 and TRBJ2-1, reads DGGITQSPKYLFRKEGQNVTLSCEQNLNHDAMYWYRQDPGQGLRLIYYSQIVNDFQKGDIAEGYSVSREKKESFPLTVTSAQKNPTAFYLCASSQRTSGAPTDNEQFFGPGTRLTVL.

V gene TRBV28 combines with J gene TRBJ1-2; D unclear. CDR1 and CDR2 (germline): MDHEN, SYDVKM. CDR3 size: 13 residues. V was cut by 3 bases and J by 2 bases, with 7 bases left in between. The CDR3 sequence is CASSLRMNYGYTF. DNA for the CDR3: TGTGCCAGCAGTTTGCGAATGAACTATGGCTACACCTTC.

With respect to this clone: Other DNA sequences in this specimen translate into the identical CDR3. The chain employs TRBV25-1 and TRBJ2-7, with D perhaps TRBD2 (5 bases). The CDR3 runs to 11 residues. V lost 4 bases to trimming and J lost 4 bases, with 5 bases between them. Per the germline V gene, CDR1 is MGHDK and CDR2 is SYGVNS. Written as DNA, the CDR3 is TGTGCCAGCAGTGGCGGGTACGAGCAGTACTTC. It encodes CASSGGYEQYF.

CDR3: CASALDGASGGTQYF. CDR3 sequence (DNA): TGTGCCAGCGCCCTTGATGGGGCTAGCGGGGGTACGCAGTATTTT. V gene TRBV2 combines with J gene TRBJ2-3; the match to TRBD2 covers 10 bases. The germline V gene encodes CDR1 SNHLY and CDR2 FYNNEI. The V and J ends lost 8 bases and 8 bases, in that order; junction bases with no gene match: 13. There are 15 residues in the CDR3.

The gene calls are TRBV27 and TRBJ2-1; a possible D gene is TRBD1 (6 bases). Germline CDR1 is MNHEY and CDR2 is SMNVEV (reference sequence). V lost 6 bases, J lost 0 bases, and 18 bases lay in between. CDR3 length: 17 amino acids. The CDR3: CASRSKPRGSSYNEQFF. For the CDR3, the DNA is TGTGCCAGCAGATCTAAACCAAGGGGGAGCTCCTACAATGAGCAGTTCTTC.

V usage is TRBV9 and J usage is TRBJ2-1, with 10 nucleotides matching TRBD2. Germline V gene data show CDR1 as SGDLS and CDR2 as YYNGEE. J gave up 9 bases and V 3 bases, and 3 bases lay outside the gene matches. The CDR3 sequence is 13 residues long. CDR3 in DNA: TGTGCCAGCAGCGGATGGACTAGCGGTGAGCAGTTCTTC. This sequence encodes CASSGWTSGEQFF.

The chain recombines TRBV4-1 with TRBJ1-3; 8 nucleotides line up with TRBD1. CDR3 length: 15 amino acids. Germline lookup yields CDR1 MGHRA and CDR2 YSYEKL. V lost 4 bases, J lost 4 bases, and 6 bases stayed unmatched. In DNA form, the CDR3 reads TGCGCCAGCAGCCCGCAGACAGGGGCCGGAAACACCATATATTTT. It is translated as CASSPQTGAGNTIYF.

The chain uses TRBV2 and TRBJ2-7; 9 positions match TRBD1. The germline gives CDR1 SNHLY, CDR2 FYNNEI. Losses at the gene ends were 10 bases for V and 6 bases for J; bases not matched to a gene: 10. CDR3 length: 13 amino acids. The CDR3 here is CATRTGEYREQYF. In DNA, the CDR3 is TGTGCCACCCGGACAGGGGAGTATCGCGAGCAGTACTTC.